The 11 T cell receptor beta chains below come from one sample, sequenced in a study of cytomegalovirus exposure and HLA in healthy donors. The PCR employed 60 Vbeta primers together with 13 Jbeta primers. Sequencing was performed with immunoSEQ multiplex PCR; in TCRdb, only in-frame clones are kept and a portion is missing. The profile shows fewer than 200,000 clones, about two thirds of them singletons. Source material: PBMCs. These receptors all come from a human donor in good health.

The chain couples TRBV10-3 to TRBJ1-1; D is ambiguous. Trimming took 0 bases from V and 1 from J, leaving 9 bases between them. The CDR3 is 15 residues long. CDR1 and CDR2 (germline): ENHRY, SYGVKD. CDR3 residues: CAISESASPNTEAFF. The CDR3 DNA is TGTGCCATCAGTGAGTCTGCCAGTCCGAACACTGAAGCTTTCTTT.

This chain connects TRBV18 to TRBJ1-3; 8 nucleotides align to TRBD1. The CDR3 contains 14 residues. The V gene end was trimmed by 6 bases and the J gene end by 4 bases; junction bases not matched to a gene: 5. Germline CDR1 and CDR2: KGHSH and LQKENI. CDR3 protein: CASSETGDGNTIYF. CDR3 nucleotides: TGTGCCAGCTCGGAGACAGGGGACGGAAACACCATATATTTT. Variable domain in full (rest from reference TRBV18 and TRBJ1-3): NAGVMQNPRHLVRRRGQEARLRCSPMKGHSHVYWYRQLPEEGLKFMVYLQKENIIDESGMPKERFSAEFPKEGPSILRIQQVVRGDSAAYFCASSETGDGNTIYFGEGSWLTVV.

The CDR3 here is CASSLVIEYSPLHF. The CDR3 DNA is TGTGCCAGCAGCTTAGTTATCGAGTATTCACCCCTCCACTTT. The chain carries TRBV7-9 and TRBJ1-6, with D unclear. Germline lookup yields CDR1 SEHNR and CDR2 FQNEAQ (reference sequence). V was clipped by 1 base and J by 8 bases, with 9 bases between them. The CDR3 is made up of 14 amino acids.

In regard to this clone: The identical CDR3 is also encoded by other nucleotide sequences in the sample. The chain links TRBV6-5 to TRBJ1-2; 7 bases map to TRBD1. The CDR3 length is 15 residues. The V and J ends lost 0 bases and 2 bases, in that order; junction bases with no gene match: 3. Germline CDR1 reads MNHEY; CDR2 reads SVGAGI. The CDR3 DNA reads TGTGCCAGCAGTTACTCAAGGGGGCCCAACTATGGCTACACCTTC. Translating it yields CASSYSRGPNYGYTF.

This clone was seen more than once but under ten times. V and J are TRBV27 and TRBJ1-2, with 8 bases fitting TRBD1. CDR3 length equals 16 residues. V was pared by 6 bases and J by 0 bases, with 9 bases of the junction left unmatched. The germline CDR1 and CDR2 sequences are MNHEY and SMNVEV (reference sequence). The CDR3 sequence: CASSDRTGLTNYGYTF. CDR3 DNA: TGTGCCAGCAGCGACAGGACAGGGCTAACTAACTATGGCTACACCTTC.

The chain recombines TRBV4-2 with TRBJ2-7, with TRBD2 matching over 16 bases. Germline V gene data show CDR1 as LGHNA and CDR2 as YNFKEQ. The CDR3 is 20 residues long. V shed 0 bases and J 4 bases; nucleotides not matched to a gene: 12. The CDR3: CASSQELGGLAGGLSYEQYF. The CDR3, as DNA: TGTGCCAGCAGCCAAGAGTTGGGGGGACTAGCGGGGGGGCTTTCATACGAGCAGTACTTC.

This CDR3 reads CSVEVRATEAFF. As DNA, the CDR3 is TGCAGCGTTGAAGTCCGAGCCACTGAAGCTTTCTTT. The chain recombines TRBV29-1 with TRBJ1-1; D remains ambiguous. The CDR3 sequence is 12 residues long. V was pared by 1 base and J by 4 bases, with 7 bases between. Germline V gives CDR1 SQVTM, CDR2 ANQGSEA. Looking up the rest from reference TRBV29-1 and TRBJ1-1 gives the full variable domain: SAVISQKPSRDICQRGTSLTIQCQVDSQVTMMFWYRQQPGQSLTLIATANQGSEATYESGFVIDKFPISRPNLTFSTLTVSNMSPEDSSIYLCSVEVRATEAFFGQGTRLTVV.

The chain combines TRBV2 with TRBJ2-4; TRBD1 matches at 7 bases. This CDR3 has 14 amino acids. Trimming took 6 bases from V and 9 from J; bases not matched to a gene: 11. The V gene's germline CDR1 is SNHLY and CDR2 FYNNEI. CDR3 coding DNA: TGTGCCAGCAGCCAAGGGCAGGGGGTCGTCATTCAGTACTTC. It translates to CASSQGQGVVIQYF.

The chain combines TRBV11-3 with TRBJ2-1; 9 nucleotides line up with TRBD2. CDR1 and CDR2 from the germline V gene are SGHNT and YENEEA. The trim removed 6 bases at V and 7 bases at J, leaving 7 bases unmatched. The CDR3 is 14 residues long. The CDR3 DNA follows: TGTGCCAGCAGTCCGGGACTAGCAATAAATGAGCAGTTCTTC. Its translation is CASSPGLAINEQFF.

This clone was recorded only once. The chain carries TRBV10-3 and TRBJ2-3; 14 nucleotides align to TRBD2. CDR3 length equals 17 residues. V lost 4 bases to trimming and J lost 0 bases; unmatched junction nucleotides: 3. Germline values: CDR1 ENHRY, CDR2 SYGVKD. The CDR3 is CAISGTSGGSSTDTQYF. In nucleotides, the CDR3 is TGTGCCATCAGTGGGACTAGCGGGGGGTCTAGCACAGATACGCAGTATTTT.

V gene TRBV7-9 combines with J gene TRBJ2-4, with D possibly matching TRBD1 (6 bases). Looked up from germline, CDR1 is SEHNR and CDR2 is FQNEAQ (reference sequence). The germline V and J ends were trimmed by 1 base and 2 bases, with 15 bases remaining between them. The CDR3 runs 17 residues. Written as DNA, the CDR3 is TGTGCCAGCAGCTTAGTGGGGGCCGAGCCGACCAAAAACATTCAGTACTTC. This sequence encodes CASSLVGAEPTKNIQYF.